Listed here are 20 T cell receptor beta chains from one sample, sequenced in a study of blood T cell repertoires in COVID-19. Profiled with immunoSEQ multiplex PCR; TCRdb holds only in-frame clones, not every one. The table has under 60,000 clones, less than 95% seen once. Sequencing was performed on peripheral blood. The receptor source for this set is a human donor in a cohort sampled during active COVID-19.

V gene TRBV11-2 combines with J gene TRBJ2-6; maybe TRBD1 (6 bases). V shed 5 bases and J shed 0 bases, with 14 bases lying between them. This CDR3 is 17 amino acids long. Germline CDR1 and CDR2: SGHAT and FQNNGV. In nucleotides, the CDR3 is TGTGCCAGCAGCCCCTCGGACAGAATCTCTGGGGCCAACGTCCTGACTTTC. Translated: CASSPSDRISGANVLTF.

The chain links TRBV28 to TRBJ1-1, with D perhaps TRBD1 (6 bases). The ends were cut back, 5 bases at V and 4 bases at J, with 17 bases in the middle. Germline assignment: CDR1 MDHEN and CDR2 SYDVKM. The CDR3 runs to 15 residues. The CDR3 DNA is TGTGCCAGCAGTCGGTTGGGGGGGCGTAGCACTGAAGCTTTCTTT. Protein sequence: CASSRLGGRSTEAFF.

This chain connects TRBV10-3 to TRBJ1-3; TRBD1 matches 9 bases. From germline, CDR1 is ENHRY and CDR2 SYGVKD. The CDR3 totals 15 residues. Germline trimming cut 4 bases from V and 4 bases from J; bases unmatched to any gene: 5. This chain's CDR3 is CAISGGQGYGNTIYF. The CDR3 coding sequence is TGTGCCATCAGTGGTGGACAGGGGTACGGAAACACCATATATTTT.

The CDR3, as DNA: TGCGCCAGCAGTCAACTAGCGGGGAGAGTCGGTAACGAGCAGTACTTC. It codes for CASSQLAGRVGNEQYF. The chain carries TRBV5-1 and TRBJ2-7; the match to TRBD2 covers 10 bases. Germline V gene sequence: CDR1 SGHRS, CDR2 YFSETQ. The CDR3 loop spans 16 amino acids. V was pared by 5 bases and J by 5 bases, with 13 bases of the junction left unmatched.

The chain links TRBV2 to TRBJ2-7, with 7 bases aligning to TRBD2. The CDR3 covers 12 residues. Germline-derived CDR1 and CDR2 are SNHLY and FYNNEI. V shed 7 bases and J 13 bases; nucleotides not matched to a gene: 13. The CDR3 spells CASTPDLAGEYF. The CDR3 coding sequence is TGTGCCAGCACCCCCGACTTGGCGGGAGAATACTTC. Together with reference TRBV2 and TRBJ2-7, the CDR3 gives the full variable domain: EPEVTQTPSHQVTQMGQEVILRCVPISNHLYFYWYRQILGQKVEFLVSFYNNEISEKSEIFDDQFSVERPDGSNFTLKIRSTKLEDSAMYFCASTPDLAGEYFGPGTRLTVT.

This chain links TRBV9 with TRBJ2-5; TRBD2 matches at 12 bases. The CDR3 spans 17 residues. CDR1 is SGDLS, CDR2 YYNGEE, per germline. Trimming at V came to 4 bases and at J to 4 bases, leaving 11 bases not matched to a gene. The CDR3 bases are TGTGCCAGCAGCCGCACAAGACTAGCGGGAGATGTAGAGACCCAGTACTTC. It encodes CASSRTRLAGDVETQYF. The full variable domain, in which reference TRBV9 and TRBJ2-5 provide the parts outside the CDR3, is DSGVTQTPKHLITATGQRVTLRCSPRSGDLSVYWYQQSLDQGLQFLIQYYNGEERAKGNILERFSAQQFPDLHSELNLSSLELGDSALYFCASSRTRLAGDVETQYFGPGTRLLVL.

J is TRBJ2-5 and V is TRBV11-2; 7 bases fit TRBD2. Germline CDR1 is SGHAT and CDR2 is FQNNGV. Trimming cost V 5 bases and J 3 bases; bases outside gene matches: 6. The CDR3 consists of 14 residues. In DNA form, the CDR3 reads TGTGCCAGCAGCCTCCAGGCGGGAGAAGAGACCCAGTACTTC. Protein product: CASSLQAGEETQYF.

The chain is built from TRBV7-9 and TRBJ2-7, with 8 nucleotides matching TRBD1. The V gene end was trimmed by 4 bases and the J gene end by 3 bases; junction bases not matched to a gene: 5. This CDR3 contains 14 residues. CDR1 is SEHNR and CDR2 is FQNEAQ in the germline V gene (reference sequence). This chain's CDR3 is CASSSTTGDYEQYF. Written as DNA, the CDR3 is TGTGCCAGCAGCTCCACGACAGGGGACTACGAGCAGTACTTC.

This chain uses TRBV27 with TRBJ2-1; 9 nucleotides line up with TRBD1. This CDR3 has 13 amino acids. Trimming took 2 bases from V and 12 from J; bases not matched to a gene: 5. The germline CDR1 and CDR2 sequences are MNHEY and SMNVEV (reference sequence). The CDR3 nucleotides read TGTGCCAGCAGTTTAGCCGCGGGACAGGGGCAGTTCTTC. Amino acids: CASSLAAGQGQFF.

V usage is TRBV20-1 and J usage is TRBJ1-2; 10 positions agree with TRBD1. Germline assignment: CDR1 DFQATT and CDR2 SNEGSKA (reference sequence). J gave up 6 bases and V 3 bases, and 7 bases lay outside the gene matches. CDR3 size: 14 residues. The CDR3 region has the DNA TGCAGTGCTAGTGTTGACAGGGGGCAAAATGGCTACACCTTC. Translated: CSASVDRGQNGYTF.

This clone was observed a few times. This chain uses TRBV3-1 (or the pseudogene TRBV3-2) with TRBJ1-4; D gene unclear. Germline assignment: CDR1 LGHDT and CDR2 YNNKEL (reference sequence). CDR3 size: 12 residues. V was trimmed by 7 bases and J by 8 bases, leaving 11 bases between them. The DNA for the CDR3 is TGTGCCAGCACCCGGAACGGGGAAAAACTGTTTTTT. As protein: CASTRNGEKLFF.

V is TRBV6-6 and J is TRBJ2-5, with TRBD2 identical over 8 bases. CDR3 length equals 13 residues. Germline lookup yields CDR1 MNHNY and CDR2 SVGAGI (reference sequence). V trimming: 8 bases; J trimming: 5 bases; junction bases outside the gene matches: 7. CDR3 residues: CASSAGVGETQYF. Here the CDR3 DNA reads TGTGCCAGCTCAGCGGGAGTCGGGGAGACCCAGTACTTC.

This clone was seen only once. CDR3 region: CASSIGSGRSDTQYF. As DNA, the CDR3 is TGTGCCAGTAGTATTGGTAGCGGGAGATCAGATACGCAGTATTTT. The chain uses TRBV19 and TRBJ2-3, with 9 positions matching TRBD2. V was clipped by 3 bases and J by 4 bases; unmatched bases: 5. The CDR3 is 15 residues long. Germline CDR1 LNHDA, CDR2 SQIVND (reference sequence).

This clone was detected a few times. The chain recombines TRBV19 with TRBJ1-4, with 9 positions matching TRBD1. This CDR3 comprises 16 residues. The J segment lost 5 bases and the V segment lost 6 bases, leaving 10 bases of the junction unmatched. Germline loops: CDR1 LNHDA, CDR2 SQIVND (reference sequence). CDR3 sequence reads: CASSTSRTGENEKLFF. CDR3 in DNA: TGTGCCAGTAGCACTTCCCGGACAGGGGAGAATGAAAAACTGTTTTTT.

The chain uses TRBV10-3 and TRBJ2-5; D is possibly TRBD1 (8 bases). The V gene's germline CDR1 is ENHRY and CDR2 SYGVKD. V was clipped by 7 bases and J by 4 bases, with 13 bases between them. The CDR3 runs to 13 residues. The CDR3 DNA sequence: TGTGCCATCAAGAACAGGGGGGGAGAGACCCAGTACTTC. Translated: CAIKNRGGETQYF.

This clone turned up a few times. The chain recombines TRBV3-1 (or the pseudogene TRBV3-2) with TRBJ1-1, with 7 bases identical to TRBD1. This CDR3 contains 18 residues. J gave up 0 bases and V 1 base, and 11 bases lay outside the gene matches. The germline V gene has CDR1 LGHDT and CDR2 YNNKEL (reference sequence). In nucleotides, the CDR3 is TGTGCCAGCAGCCAAGCGACAGGGCGGTTTGGACTGAACACTGAAGCTTTCTTT. Amino acids: CASSQATGRFGLNTEAFF.

V usage is TRBV5-5 and J usage is TRBJ2-1; possibly TRBD2 for D (5 bases). CDR3 length equals 16 residues. The germline CDR1 and CDR2 sequences are SGHKS and YYEKEE (reference sequence). Trimming shortened V by 4 bases and J by 2 bases, and 16 bases separated the two germline ends. Here the CDR3 reads CASSPPPGVPYNEQFF. The CDR3 nucleotides read TGTGCCAGCAGCCCCCCTCCCGGGGTCCCCTACAATGAGCAGTTCTTC.

The chain has TRBV11-2 and TRBJ1-3; TRBD1 is a possible D gene (5 bases). The CDR3 is made up of 15 amino acids. The germline V gene encodes CDR1 SGHAT and CDR2 FQNNGV. Trimming stripped 5 bases from V and 0 bases from J, with 11 bases between. The CDR3 DNA follows: TGTGCCAGCAGCATCGGCAGGGACTCTGGAAACACCATATATTTT. Amino acids: CASSIGRDSGNTIYF.

The chain carries TRBV7-8 and TRBJ1-1; tentative D call: TRBD1 (5 bases). Germline CDR1 is SGHVS and CDR2 is FQNEAQ. The germline V and J ends were trimmed by 5 bases and 7 bases, with 20 bases remaining between them. The CDR3 spans 15 residues. The CDR3 DNA follows: TGTGCCAGCAGCCTACAAACCATCGTGGACAATGAAGCTTTCTTT. It specifies CASSLQTIVDNEAFF.

The CDR3 loop is CASSQEWGRTGELFF. CDR3 DNA: TGTGCCAGCAGCCAAGAGTGGGGGAGGACCGGGGAGCTGTTTTTT. The chain recombines TRBV14 with TRBJ2-2; tentative D call: TRBD2 (6 bases). The germline gives CDR1 SGHDN, CDR2 FVKESK. There are 15 residues in the CDR3. Between the trimmed V and J ends, which lost 0 bases and 5 bases, there was a span of 10 bases.